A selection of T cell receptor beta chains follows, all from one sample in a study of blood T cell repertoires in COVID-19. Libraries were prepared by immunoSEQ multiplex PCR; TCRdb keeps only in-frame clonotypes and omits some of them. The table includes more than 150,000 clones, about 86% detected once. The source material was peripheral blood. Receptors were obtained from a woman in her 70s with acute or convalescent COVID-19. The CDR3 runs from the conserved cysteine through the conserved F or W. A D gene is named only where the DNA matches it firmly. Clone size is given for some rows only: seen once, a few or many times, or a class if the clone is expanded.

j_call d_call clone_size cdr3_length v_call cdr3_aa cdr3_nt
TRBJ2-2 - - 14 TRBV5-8 CASSPVPSAGELFF TGTGCCAGCAGCCCCGTACCTAGCGCCGGGGAGCTGTTTTTT
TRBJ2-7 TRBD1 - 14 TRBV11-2 CASSSTDRAYEQYF TGTGCCAGCAGCTCCACGGACAGGGCATACGAGCAGTACTTC
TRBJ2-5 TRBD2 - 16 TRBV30 CAWSVGLAGGRETQYF TGTGCCTGGAGTGTAGGACTAGCGGGGGGGCGGGAGACCCAGTACTTC
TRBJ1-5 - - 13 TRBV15 CATRHSWDQPQHF TGTGCCACCAGGCACAGTTGGGATCAGCCCCAGCATTTT
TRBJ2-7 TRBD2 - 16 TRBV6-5 CASSYIGPSGTYEQYF TGTGCCAGCAGTTACATCGGGCCTAGCGGAACCTACGAGCAGTACTTC
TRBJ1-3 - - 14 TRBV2 CASREQVSGNTIYF TGTGCCAGCAGGGAACAGGTCTCTGGAAACACCATATATTTT
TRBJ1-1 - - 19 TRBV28 CASSLLSGSSGVLRDRAFF TGTGCCAGCAGTTTATTATCAGGGAGTTCGGGGGTTCTACGGGATAGGGCTTTCTTT
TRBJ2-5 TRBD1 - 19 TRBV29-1 CSVRLGQETYVLFQETQYF TGCAGCGTGCGACTCGGACAGGAGACTTACGTTCTATTCCAAGAGACCCAGTACTTC
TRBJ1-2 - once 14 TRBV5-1 CASSPVAANYGYTF TGCGCCAGCAGCCCAGTGGCAGCTAACTATGGCTACACCTTC
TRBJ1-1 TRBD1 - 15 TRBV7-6 CASSYTDRANTEAFF TGTGCCAGCAGCTATACGGACAGGGCGAACACTGAAGCTTTCTTT
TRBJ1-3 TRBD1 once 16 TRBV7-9 CASSERQGVYGNTIYF TGTGCCAGCAGCGAGAGACAGGGGGTATATGGAAACACCATATATTTT
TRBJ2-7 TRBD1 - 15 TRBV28 CASRGRGQGSYEQYF TGTGCCAGCAGGGGTAGGGGACAGGGTAGCTACGAGCAGTACTTC
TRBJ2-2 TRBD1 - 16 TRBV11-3 CASSQRQGAGTGELFF TGTGCCAGCAGTCAAAGACAGGGTGCAGGCACCGGGGAGCTGTTTTTT
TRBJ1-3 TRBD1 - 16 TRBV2 CASRDRGPRSGNTIYF TGTGCCAGCAGAGACAGGGGTCCGCGCTCTGGAAACACCATATATTTT
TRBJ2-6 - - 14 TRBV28 CASSWAAGANVLTF TGTGCCAGCAGTTGGGCAGCCGGGGCCAACGTCCTGACTTTC
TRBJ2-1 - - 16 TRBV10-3 CAISDPDMTRYNEQFF TGTGCCATCAGTGACCCTGACATGACAAGATACAATGAGCAGTTCTTC
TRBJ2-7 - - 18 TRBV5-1 CASSLERLQAHLLNEQYF TGCGCCAGCAGCTTGGAGCGTCTACAGGCCCACCTCCTGAACGAGCAGTACTTC
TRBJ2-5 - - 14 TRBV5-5 CASSFEDTQETQYF TGTGCCAGCAGCTTCGAGGATACTCAAGAGACCCAGTACTTC
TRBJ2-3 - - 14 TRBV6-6 CASSPGDLTDTQYF TGTGCCAGCAGCCCAGGGGACCTCACAGATACGCAGTATTTT
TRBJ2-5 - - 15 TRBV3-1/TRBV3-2 CASSQDVGAPGTQYF TGTGCCAGCAGCCAAGACGTGGGGGCCCCCGGGACCCAGTACTTC
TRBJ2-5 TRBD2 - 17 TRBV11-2 CASSFGLAGGKGETQYF TGTGCCAGCAGCTTTGGACTAGCGGGAGGGAAGGGGGAGACCCAGTACTTC
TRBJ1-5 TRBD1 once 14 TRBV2 CASRWGQGDQPQHF TGTGCCAGCAGATGGGGACAGGGTGATCAGCCCCAGCATTTT
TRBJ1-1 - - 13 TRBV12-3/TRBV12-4 CASSLVSVGEAFF TGTGCCAGCAGTTTAGTTTCTGTCGGTGAAGCTTTCTTT
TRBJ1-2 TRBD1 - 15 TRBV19 CASSIVWTGEIGYTF TGTGCCAGTAGTATAGTCTGGACAGGGGAGATTGGCTACACCTTC
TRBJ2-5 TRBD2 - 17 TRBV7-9 CASSPTVSGWVPETQYF TGTGCCAGCAGCCCAACCGTTAGCGGGTGGGTGCCAGAGACCCAGTACTTC
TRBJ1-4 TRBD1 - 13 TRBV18 CASSDRDSEKLFF TGTGCCAGCTCGGACCGGGACAGTGAAAAACTGTTTTTT
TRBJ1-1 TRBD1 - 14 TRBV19 CASKGQNMNTEAFF TGTGCCAGTAAGGGACAGAACATGAACACTGAAGCTTTCTTT
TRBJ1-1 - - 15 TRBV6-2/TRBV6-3 CASSDLQGRNTEAFF TGTGCCAGCAGTGACCTCCAGGGGAGGAACACTGAAGCTTTCTTT
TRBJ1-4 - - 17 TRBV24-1 CATSGGGFGFENEKLFF TGTGCCACCAGTGGAGGGGGATTCGGATTCGAAAATGAAAAACTGTTTTTT
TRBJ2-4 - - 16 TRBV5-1 CASSLESTGAKNIQYF TGCGCCAGCAGCTTGGAATCTACGGGGGCCAAAAACATTCAGTACTTC
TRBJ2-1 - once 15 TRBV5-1 CASSLVVEPYNEQFF TGCGCCAGCAGCTTGGTAGTCGAGCCGTACAATGAGCAGTTCTTC
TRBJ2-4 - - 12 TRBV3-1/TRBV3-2 CASSQRYRDIYF TGTGCCAGCAGCCAACGTTACCGGGACATCTACTTC
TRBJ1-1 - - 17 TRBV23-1 CASSQKNVLRVNTEAFF TGCGCCAGCAGTCAAAAGAATGTTCTGCGCGTGAACACTGAAGCTTTCTTT
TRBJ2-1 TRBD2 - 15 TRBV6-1 CASSGGASGSHEQFF TGTGCCAGCAGTGGAGGGGCTAGCGGGAGCCATGAGCAGTTCTTC
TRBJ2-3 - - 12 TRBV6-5 CASSRSPDTQYF TGTGCCAGCAGTCGGTCCCCAGATACGCAGTATTTT
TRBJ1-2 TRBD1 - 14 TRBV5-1 CASRPTGLNYGYTF TGCGCCAGCAGACCGACAGGGTTGAACTATGGCTACACCTTC
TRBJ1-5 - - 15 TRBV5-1 CASSLSGISNQPQHF TGCGCCAGCAGCTTGTCCGGGATTAGCAATCAGCCCCAGCATTTT
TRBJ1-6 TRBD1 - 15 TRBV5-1 CASSLNRGRDSPLHF TGCGCCAGCAGCTTAAACAGGGGTCGGGATTCACCCCTCCACTTT
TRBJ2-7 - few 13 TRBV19 CASSIQTTYEQYF TGTGCCAGTAGTATCCAGACTACCTACGAGCAGTACTTC
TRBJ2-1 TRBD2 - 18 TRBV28 CASRARFPTSGSWNEQFF TGTGCCAGCCGTGCGAGGTTTCCTACTAGCGGGAGCTGGAATGAGCAGTTCTTC
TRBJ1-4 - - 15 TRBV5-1 CASSLVSQRGEKLFF TGCGCCAGCAGCTTGGTATCGCAGAGAGGCGAAAAACTGTTTTTT
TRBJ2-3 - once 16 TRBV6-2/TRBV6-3 CASSYGPGRSTDTQYF TGTGCCAGCAGTTATGGTCCAGGGCGGAGCACAGATACGCAGTATTTT
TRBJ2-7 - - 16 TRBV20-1 CSASTGGSSGLHEQYF TGCAGTGCTAGTACGGGGGGCTCGTCGGGACTCCACGAGCAGTACTTC
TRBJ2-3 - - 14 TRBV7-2 CASRDYWRTDTQYF TGTGCCAGCAGGGACTATTGGAGGACAGATACGCAGTATTTT
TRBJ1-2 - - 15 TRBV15 CATSRKKGDNYGYTF TGTGCCACCAGCAGAAAAAAGGGGGATAACTATGGCTACACCTTC
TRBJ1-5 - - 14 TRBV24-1 CATSNAGSNQPQHF TGTGCCACCAGTAATGCCGGTAGCAATCAGCCCCAGCATTTT
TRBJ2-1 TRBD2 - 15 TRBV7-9 CASSSGLAGGYEQFF TGTGCCAGCAGCTCGGGACTAGCGGGGGGCTATGAGCAGTTCTTC
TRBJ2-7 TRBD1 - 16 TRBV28 CASRPSGGQGAYEQYF TGTGCCAGCAGACCTTCGGGGGGACAGGGGGCCTACGAGCAGTACTTC
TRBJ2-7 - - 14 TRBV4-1 CASSQDSRNYEQYF TGCGCCAGCAGCCAAGATAGCAGAAACTACGAGCAGTACTTC
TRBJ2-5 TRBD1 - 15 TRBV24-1 CATSDPGQVAETQYF TGTGCCACCAGTGATCCCGGACAGGTGGCGGAGACCCAGTACTTC
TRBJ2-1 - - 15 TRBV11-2 CASSLGSGSYNEQFF TGTGCCAGCAGCTTAGGAAGCGGGTCTTACAATGAGCAGTTCTTC
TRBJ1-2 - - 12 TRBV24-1 CATKGEVGGYTF TGTGCCACTAAAGGGGAGGTTGGCGGCTACACCTTC
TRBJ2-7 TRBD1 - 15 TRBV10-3 CATYVPGQGNHEQYF TGTGCCACCTACGTCCCGGGACAGGGAAATCACGAGCAGTACTTC
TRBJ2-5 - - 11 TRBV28 CASSSPETQYF TGTGCCAGCAGTTCCCCGGAGACCCAGTACTTC
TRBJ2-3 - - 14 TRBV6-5 CASSLRASTDTQYF TGTGCCAGCAGCCTCAGGGCTAGCACAGATACGCAGTATTTT